This TCR beta chain is drawn from a study of blood T cells in healthy people across ages (dated by TCRdb to the mid-2010s). Turning to the overall study: In model experiments, roughly one uniquely barcoded TCR beta cDNA molecule per two T cells was captured by template switching. Age-related changes in TCR beta repertoire diversity were measured in the study by deep sequencing normalized with unique cDNA molecular identifiers. Four age groups were formed from the donors: young (average approximately 15 years), middle-aged (approximately 40), aged (approximately 60) and long-lived (approximately 78). To avoid experimental bias, donors of different ages were randomly spread across the sequencing lanes. Two additional independent replicas of 1 million unique cDNA reads from the same blood draw were analyzed for two donors (one aged 18 to 30 and one aged 80 or older). Broad study findings and their caveats: Because donor CMV infection status was unknown, age-related changes in expanded clonotypes were potentially confounded. Compared with the aged group, the long-lived group had more naive CD4+ T cells, fewer expanded clones and increased TCR diversity, suggesting age selection. Total diversity estimates from one million sequenced T cells were considered lower bounds and underestimates. Since profiling was done on bulk unsorted PBMCs, naive and antigen-experienced compartments could not be conclusively compared. Observed TCR beta diversity per million T cells fell roughly linearly with age, and a significant reduction was already apparent by age around 40. There was a strong correlation between observed TCR beta diversity and the percentage of naive T cells measured by flow cytometry.

A few counts support this clonotype. There is no known antigen for this receptor. Base qualities are missing; no much larger clone stands one base away. The donors were roughly 38 Caucasian individuals from Russia, aged 6 to 90 years, who were systemically healthy. Ten milliliters of peripheral blood were drawn from each donor into EDTA-treated Vacutainer tubes. PBMCs were isolated by Ficoll-Paque density-gradient centrifugation, with at least 7 million obtained per sample. Total RNA was extracted from PBMCs with Trizol reagent, with at least 5.5 micrograms obtained per sample. For every donor, an aliquot of PBMCs went through flow cytometry to measure the percentages of naive CD45RAhigh/CD27high T cells. V and J are truncated by 4 bases and 8 bases respectively, leaving an intervening sequence of 13 bases. The germline V gene (reference sequence) specifies SEHNR as CDR1 and FQNEAQ as CDR2. The CDR3 covers 13 residues, taking in both the cysteine and the phenylalanine. CDR3 DNA is the only sequence kept; it has 39 bases, read in frame from the first base.

The library was prepared using 5' RACE. Sequencing was performed on an Illumina HiSeq 2500. A second roughly 7 to 12 cycle PCR used a sample-barcoded 5' primer and a J-beta primer mix. Each TCR beta cDNA molecule received a unique molecular identifier from a template-switch 5' adaptor carrying 12 random nucleotides. Each sample yielded at least 2.5 million CDR3-containing paired-end reads. All of the RNA was converted into first-strand cDNA using the Mint cDNA synthesis kit, with a TRBC-specific oligonucleotide serving as the primer. All cDNA was treated with uracil-DNA glycosylase and then went through a first 18-cycle PCR with the universal primers M1SS and BC2_uni_R. In the original analysis: Each sample was normalized by randomly selecting 1 million high-quality reads, each carrying a distinct molecular identifier. Instead of being binned into consensus sequences, reads that shared molecular identifiers were thrown out. MiTCR, with a Q25 quality threshold and the strictest error-elimination algorithm, was used for CDR3 identification, clonotype clustering and error correction. A nonparametric unseen species model using Euler transformation provided a lower-bound estimate of total TCR beta diversity. The public reads were quality trimmed at Q25 with fastp and then assembled into clones with MiXCR by TCRdb, keeping productive beta chains. When rows share a CDR3 protein, they turn into one entry using the most common DNA and genes. The V and J calls here are based on TCRdb, not the publication. Present in this sample are roughly 1,300,000 distinct CDR3 sequences, roughly 64% of which were seen just once. Of the sample, about 6.7% falls within the top ten clones.

The sample taken for sequencing was blood. The receptor was derived from a man aged 18 to 29 in good health. The chain joins TRBV7-9 to TRBJ2-3, with the D gene tentatively TRBD1 or TRBD2, based on 5 matching bases in each. The CDR3 reads as follows: CASSSRDGCTQYF. The sequenced DNA is TGTGCCAGCAGCTCAAGGGACGGATGTACGCAGTATTTT. With the rest looked up from the reference TRBV7-9 and TRBJ2-3 genes rather than sequenced, the full variable domain is DTGVSQNPRHKITKRGQNVTFRCDPISEHNRLYWYRQTLGQGPEFLTYFQNEAQLEKSRLLSDRFSAERPKGSFSTLEIQRTEQGDSAMYLCASSSRDGCTQYFGPGTRLTVL.